Listed below are T cell receptor beta chains from one sample, sequenced in a study of shared clonotypes between healthy human individuals. Measured with immunoSEQ multiplex PCR; TCRdb has only the in-frame clones, and not every one. The sample consists of about 1 million clones, approximately 70% of them appearing once. The source material was memory CD4+ T cells sorted from blood. All receptors derive from a man between 18 and 29 years old in good health. Each CDR3 is given with its conserved first and last residue. The order of the fields is clone size, V gene, D gene, J gene, CDR3 DNA, CDR3 protein. D genes are given only for firm matches. A clone size is listed for some rows: how often the clone was seen (once, few, many), or a class if it is expanded.

clone_size: NA; v_call: TRBV19; d_call: TRBD1; j_call: TRBJ2-5; cdr3_nt: TGTGCCAGTAGTTCGCGGACAGGGGCAAGGGAGACCCAGTACTTC; cdr3_aa: CASSSRTGARETQYF
clone_size: NA; v_call: TRBV19; d_call: NA; j_call: TRBJ1-1; cdr3_nt: TGTGCCAGTAGTACGTCCAGGGTGGGGGGCACTGAAGCTTTCTTT; cdr3_aa: CASSTSRVGGTEAFF
clone_size: NA; v_call: TRBV18; d_call: TRBD1; j_call: TRBJ2-7; cdr3_nt: TGTGCCAGCTTAACCTCGACAGGGGTGTACGAGCAGTACTTC; cdr3_aa: CASLTSTGVYEQYF
clone_size: NA; v_call: TRBV19; d_call: NA; j_call: TRBJ1-1; cdr3_nt: TGTGCCAGTAGGAAAATACAGGTATTCAACACTGAAGCTTTCTTT; cdr3_aa: CASRKIQVFNTEAFF
clone_size: NA; v_call: TRBV15; d_call: NA; j_call: TRBJ1-5; cdr3_nt: TGTGCCACCAGCGCAAACGGGGTGACAAATCAGCCCCAGCATTTT; cdr3_aa: CATSANGVTNQPQHF
clone_size: NA; v_call: TRBV4-3; d_call: NA; j_call: TRBJ2-7; cdr3_nt: TGCGCCAGCAGCCTTTCCGGGTCGGGGTCGGGTACTACGAGGCAGTACTTC; cdr3_aa: CASSLSGSGSGTTRQYF
clone_size: NA; v_call: TRBV2; d_call: TRBD2; j_call: TRBJ2-5; cdr3_nt: TGTGCCAGCAGCCGTAGCGGGAGAAGGGAAGAGACCCAGTACTTC; cdr3_aa: CASSRSGRREETQYF
clone_size: NA; v_call: TRBV6-5; d_call: NA; j_call: TRBJ1-5; cdr3_nt: TGTGCCAGCAGTTACGGGCGGGGGGATCAGCCCCAGCATTTT; cdr3_aa: CASSYGRGDQPQHF
clone_size: once; v_call: TRBV15; d_call: TRBD2; j_call: TRBJ2-2; cdr3_nt: TGTGCCACCCGGGGTAGCGGGGCCAACTTGGGGTACACCGGGGAGCTGTTTTTT; cdr3_aa: CATRGSGANLGYTGELFF
clone_size: many; v_call: TRBV5-1; d_call: NA; j_call: TRBJ1-1; cdr3_nt: TGCGCCAGCAGCTTTAAAGACATGAACACTGAAGCTTTCTTT; cdr3_aa: CASSFKDMNTEAFF
clone_size: once; v_call: TRBV30; d_call: NA; j_call: TRBJ2-1; cdr3_nt: TGTGCCTGGGGGTCAGACCACCACAATGAGCAGTTCTTC; cdr3_aa: CAWGSDHHNEQFF
clone_size: NA; v_call: TRBV2; d_call: TRBD2; j_call: TRBJ2-3; cdr3_nt: TGTGCCAGCAGCCTAGGATTAGCGGGAGGGCTATTCGCAGATACGCAGTATTTT; cdr3_aa: CASSLGLAGGLFADTQYF
clone_size: NA; v_call: TRBV5-8; d_call: TRBD1; j_call: TRBJ1-5; cdr3_nt: TGTGCCAGCAGCTTGGGACAGGGGGACAGCCAGCCCCAGCATTTT; cdr3_aa: CASSLGQGDSQPQHF
clone_size: NA; v_call: TRBV6-5; d_call: TRBD2; j_call: TRBJ2-5; cdr3_nt: TGTGCCAGCACCTATACTAGCGGAGAGACCCAGTACTTC; cdr3_aa: CASTYTSGETQYF
clone_size: NA; v_call: TRBV19; d_call: NA; j_call: TRBJ1-2; cdr3_nt: TGTGCCAGTAGTATAACCGCAGGGGCTAACTATGGCTACACCTTC; cdr3_aa: CASSITAGANYGYTF
clone_size: few; v_call: TRBV28; d_call: NA; j_call: TRBJ2-7; cdr3_nt: TGTGCCAGCAGTCCCGTCTGGGGCCGACACTACGAGCAGTACTTC; cdr3_aa: CASSPVWGRHYEQYF
clone_size: NA; v_call: TRBV20-1; d_call: NA; j_call: TRBJ1-2; cdr3_nt: TGCAGTGCTGATTGGAACTATGGCTACACCTTC; cdr3_aa: CSADWNYGYTF
clone_size: NA; v_call: TRBV6-6; d_call: TRBD1; j_call: TRBJ1-1; cdr3_nt: TGTGCCAGCAGCCGCGGGACAGCGAACACTGAAGCTTTCTTT; cdr3_aa: CASSRGTANTEAFF
clone_size: NA; v_call: TRBV5-4; d_call: TRBD1; j_call: TRBJ1-5; cdr3_nt: TGTGCCAGCAGCGCAGACAGGGGCCAGCCCCAGCATTTT; cdr3_aa: CASSADRGQPQHF
clone_size: once; v_call: TRBV28; d_call: NA; j_call: TRBJ1-4; cdr3_nt: TGTGCCAGCAGCGCCCCCGGACGAAGTACTAATGAAAAACTGTTTTTT; cdr3_aa: CASSAPGRSTNEKLFF
clone_size: NA; v_call: TRBV10-3; d_call: TRBD1; j_call: TRBJ2-1; cdr3_nt: TGTGCCATCAGTGAGTCGGAAAACACAGGGGGTGGGGAGCAGTTCTTC; cdr3_aa: CAISESENTGGGEQFF
clone_size: NA; v_call: TRBV6-6; d_call: NA; j_call: TRBJ2-3; cdr3_nt: TGTGCCATTACTCTTCCTAGCACAGATACGCAGTATTTT; cdr3_aa: CAITLPSTDTQYF
clone_size: NA; v_call: TRBV30; d_call: NA; j_call: TRBJ2-7; cdr3_nt: TGTGCCTGGACCCGCGAAGGGAGAAGGACCAGCTCCTACGAGCAGTACTTC; cdr3_aa: CAWTREGRRTSSYEQYF
clone_size: few; v_call: TRBV2; d_call: NA; j_call: TRBJ1-5; cdr3_nt: TGTGCCAGCAATGGGGGAGGTCAGCCCCAGCATTTT; cdr3_aa: CASNGGGQPQHF
clone_size: NA; v_call: TRBV6-6; d_call: NA; j_call: TRBJ1-1; cdr3_nt: TGTGCCAGCAGTTACTCGAAGTCCAACACTGAAGCTTTCTTT; cdr3_aa: CASSYSKSNTEAFF
clone_size: NA; v_call: TRBV20-1; d_call: NA; j_call: TRBJ1-2; cdr3_nt: TGCAGTGCGGGGATACATGGCTACACCTTC; cdr3_aa: CSAGIHGYTF
clone_size: once; v_call: TRBV6-5; d_call: TRBD1; j_call: TRBJ2-1; cdr3_nt: TGTGCCAGCAGCAGGACAGGGCGGGATGAGCAGTTCTTC; cdr3_aa: CASSRTGRDEQFF
clone_size: NA; v_call: TRBV28; d_call: TRBD1; j_call: TRBJ1-4; cdr3_nt: TGTGCCAGCAGTTCGGGACAGATTTATGAAAAACTGTTTTTT; cdr3_aa: CASSSGQIYEKLFF
clone_size: NA; v_call: TRBV6-1; d_call: NA; j_call: TRBJ2-1; cdr3_nt: TGTGCCAGCAGTGAAAGAAGGGAGCAGTTCTTC; cdr3_aa: CASSERREQFF
clone_size: NA; v_call: TRBV30; d_call: NA; j_call: TRBJ2-5; cdr3_nt: TGTGCCTGGAGTCGGGCAGGAGGGGAGACCCAGTACTTC; cdr3_aa: CAWSRAGGETQYF